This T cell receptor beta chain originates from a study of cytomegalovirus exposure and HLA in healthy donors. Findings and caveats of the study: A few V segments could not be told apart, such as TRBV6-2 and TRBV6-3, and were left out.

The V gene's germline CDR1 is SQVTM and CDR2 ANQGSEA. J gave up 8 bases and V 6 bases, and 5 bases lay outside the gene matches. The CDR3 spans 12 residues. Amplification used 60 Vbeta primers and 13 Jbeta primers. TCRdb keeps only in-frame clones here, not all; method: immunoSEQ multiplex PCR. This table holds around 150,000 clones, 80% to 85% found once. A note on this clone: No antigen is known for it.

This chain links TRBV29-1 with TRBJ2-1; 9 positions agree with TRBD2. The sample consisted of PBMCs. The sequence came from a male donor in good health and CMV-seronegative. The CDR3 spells CSVALAGHEQFF. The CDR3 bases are TGCAGCGTCGCCCTAGCGGGACATGAGCAGTTCTTC.